This T cell receptor (beta chain) was identified during a study of T cells in Graves' hyperthyroidism and ophthalmopathy. A note on this clonotype: One end of the junction varies from germline; a read error may be responsible.

This CDR3 has 10 residues. Germline lookup yields CDR1 ENHRY and CDR2 SYGVKD. Amplified TCR beta CDR3 regions came from RNA transcripts. During a first-round RT-PCR of the TCR CDR3, the HTBI primer set was used. TCRdb used MiXCR to reprocess the multiplex PCR reads, holding one entry per CDR3 protein. The sample consists of hundreds of thousands of distinct CDR3 sequences, roughly 50% of them appearing once. When ophthalmopathy did not progress within 18 months, Graves' hyperthyroidism was considered stable. The study enrolled patients aged 18 to 65 with newly diagnosed hyperthyroidism of under 2 months' duration.

The chain carries TRBV10-3 and TRBJ1-5; possibly TRBD1 for D (5 bases). Sample: peripheral blood or thyroid tissue (not recorded which). This sequence was found in a woman in her late teens or twenties with Graves' hyperthyroidism. CDR3 bases: TGTGCCAGCAGTCCCGGGACTCGGCATTTT. Its translation is CASSPGTRHF.